This T cell receptor (beta chain) originates from a study of blood T cell repertoires in COVID-19. Overall study: Acute-phase and convalescent COVID-19 samples originated in the United States, Italy and Spain.

In the study's own analysis: Reference gene primer amplification in the assay estimated nucleated cell counts. Measured with immunoSEQ multiplex PCR; TCRdb has only the in-frame clones, and not every one. V and J calls and clone size follow that table, whereas D and trimming were derived from the DNA. This sample has roughly 110,000 clones, with roughly 90% found just once. A single count supports this clone. The V and J ends lost 6 bases and 0 bases respectively, with 9 bases between them. This CDR3 is 12 amino acids long. Germline V gene lookup returns CDR1 SQVTM and CDR2 ANQGSEA. The rearrangement links TRBV29-1 to TRBJ2-7, with D possibly matching TRBD2 (5 bases). This sequence was found in a human donor with acute or convalescent COVID-19. The donor label of this sample is uncertain. Sequences were obtained from peripheral blood. The CDR3 loop is CSVEVNSYEQYF. CDR3 DNA: TGCAGCGTGGAGGTTAACTCCTACGAGCAGTACTTC.